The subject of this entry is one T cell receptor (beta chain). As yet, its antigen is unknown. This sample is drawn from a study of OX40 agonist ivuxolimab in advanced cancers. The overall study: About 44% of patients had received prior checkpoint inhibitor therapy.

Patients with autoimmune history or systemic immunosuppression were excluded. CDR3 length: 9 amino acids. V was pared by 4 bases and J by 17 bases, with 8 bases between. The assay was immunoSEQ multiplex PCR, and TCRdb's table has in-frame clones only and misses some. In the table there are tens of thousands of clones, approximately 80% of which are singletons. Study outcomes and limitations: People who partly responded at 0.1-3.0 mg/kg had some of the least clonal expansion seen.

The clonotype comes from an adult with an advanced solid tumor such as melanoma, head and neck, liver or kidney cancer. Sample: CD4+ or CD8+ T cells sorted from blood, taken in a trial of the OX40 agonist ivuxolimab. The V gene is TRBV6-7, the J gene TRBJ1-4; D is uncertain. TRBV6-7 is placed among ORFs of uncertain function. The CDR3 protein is CASSLGYFF. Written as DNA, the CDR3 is TGTGCCAGCAGTTTGGGGTATTTTTTT.